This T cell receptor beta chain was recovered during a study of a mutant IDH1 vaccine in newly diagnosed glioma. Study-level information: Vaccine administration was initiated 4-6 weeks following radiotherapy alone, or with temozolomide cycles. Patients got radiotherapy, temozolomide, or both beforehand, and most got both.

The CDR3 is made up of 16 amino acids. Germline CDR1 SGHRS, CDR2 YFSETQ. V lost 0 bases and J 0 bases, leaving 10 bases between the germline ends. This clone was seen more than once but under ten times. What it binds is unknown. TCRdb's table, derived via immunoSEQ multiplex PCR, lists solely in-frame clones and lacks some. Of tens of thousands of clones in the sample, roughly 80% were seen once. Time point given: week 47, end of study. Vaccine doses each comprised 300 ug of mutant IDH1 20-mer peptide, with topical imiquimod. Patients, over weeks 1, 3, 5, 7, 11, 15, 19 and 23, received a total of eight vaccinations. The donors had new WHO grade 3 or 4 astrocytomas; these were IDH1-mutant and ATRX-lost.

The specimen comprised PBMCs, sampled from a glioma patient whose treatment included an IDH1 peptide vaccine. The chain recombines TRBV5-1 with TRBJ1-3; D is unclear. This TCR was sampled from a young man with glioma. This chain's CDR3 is CASSLGMVASGNTIYF. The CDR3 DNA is TGCGCCAGCAGCTTGGGGATGGTCGCCTCTGGAAACACCATATATTTT.